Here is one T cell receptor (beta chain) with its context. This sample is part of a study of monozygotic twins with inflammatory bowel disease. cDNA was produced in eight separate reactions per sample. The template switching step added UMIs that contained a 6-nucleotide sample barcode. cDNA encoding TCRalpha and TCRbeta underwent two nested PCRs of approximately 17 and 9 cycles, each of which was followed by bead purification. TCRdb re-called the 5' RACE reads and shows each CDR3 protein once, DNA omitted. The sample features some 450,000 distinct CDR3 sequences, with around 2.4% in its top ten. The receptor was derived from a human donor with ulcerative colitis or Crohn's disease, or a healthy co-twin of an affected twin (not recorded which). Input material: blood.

The chain's CDR3 is CASSEKGRGNQPQHF. The rearrangement joins TRBV6-1 to TRBJ1-5; the D gene TCRdb calls, TRBD1, cannot be checked with no DNA. Germline CDR1 reads MNHNS; CDR2 reads SASEGT. The CDR3 contains 15 residues.